Detailed here is one T cell receptor (beta chain). Its specificity is unknown. The entry originates in a study of naive and memory T cell subsets. Study-wide results and caveats: Especially in CD8 cells, naive repertoires contained a few larger clonotypes, possibly CD45RA-re-expressing memory cells. From naive to CM, EM and EMRA, diversity decreased and Gini increased.

Both TRBC1 and TRBC2 were covered by a beta constant-region primer of two equimolar oligonucleotides. Four rounds of PCR amplified the ligated cDNA using nested alpha and beta constant-region primers plus SP2. TCRdb fed the UMI-ligation and nested PCR reads into MiXCR, producing one record per CDR3 protein. The profile covers around 140,000 distinct CDR3 sequences, with 15% to 20% appearing a single time and around 0.63% taken by the ten largest. The CDR3 is 18 residues long. The rearrangement joins TRBV21-1 to TRBJ2-1; TRBD2 is taken as the D call from the table, unchecked against the DNA. TRBV21-1 counts as a pseudogene. Specimen: naive CD8+ T cells from blood. This clonotype originated in a human donor in good health. The CDR3 spells CASSKGPFLAGGENEQFF. CDR3 DNA sequence: TGTGCCAGCAGCAAAGGCCCGTTTCTAGCGGGCGGAGAAAATGAGCAGTTCTTC.